Listed here is a single TCR beta chain. The sample originates from a study of blood T cells in healthy people across ages. Study in general: Per every two T cells, about one barcoded beta molecule was captured by template switching.

V lost 7 bases to trimming and J lost 4 bases; unmatched junction nucleotides: 16. This CDR3 is 17 amino acids long. Sample-barcoded 5' priming and a J-beta primer mix drove a second PCR of about 7 to 12 cycles. TCRdb independently ran MiXCR on the 5' RACE reads; one entry per CDR3 protein. The sample shows about 1.6 million distinct CDR3 sequences, about 31% of them seen only once. Roughly 10 milliliters was the volume of peripheral blood drawn from each donor. At least 6.5 million PBMCs were isolated per sample. V and J are TRBV23-1 and TRBJ2-7; 10 nucleotides align to TRBD2. TRBV23-1 is an open reading frame, and its role is uncertain. The sequence was obtained from a woman aged 25 to 45 in good health. Sequenced material: blood. The CDR3 nucleotides read TGCGCCAGCACACCCGGGACTAGCGAAAATCGGTTTTACGAGCAGTACTTC. It encodes CASTPGTSENRFYEQYF.